The 26 T cell receptor beta chains in this list originate from one sample, sequenced in a study of blood T cell repertoires in COVID-19. Sequenced by immunoSEQ multiplex PCR; TCRdb stores in-frame clones only, minus some. The data hold some 140,000 clones, with around 82% observed a single time. The sample taken for sequencing was peripheral blood. All receptors derive from a man in his 60s with COVID-19, enrolled during active disease.

This clone was seen once. The rearrangement uses TRBV7-9 and TRBJ2-5, with TRBD1 matching over 7 bases. Per the germline V gene, CDR1 is SEHNR and CDR2 is FQNEAQ (reference sequence). Unmatched junction bases numbered 11, after V lost 8 bases and J lost 2 bases. CDR3 length: 15 residues. CDR3 DNA: TGTGCCAGCCGGCGGCTCCGGGACAGTCAAGAGACCCAGTACTTC. Its translation is CASRRLRDSQETQYF.

The genes are TRBV5-1 and TRBJ2-1; possibly TRBD2 for D (6 bases). The CDR3 covers 15 residues. Germline V gene lookup returns CDR1 SGHRS and CDR2 YFSETQ. The V end was cut by 4 bases, the J end by 6 bases, with 17 bases between. In DNA form, the CDR3 reads TGCGCCAGCAGCCTACGACCGGGAGCCGGCAATGAGCAGTTCTTC. It yields the protein CASSLRPGAGNEQFF.

The chain carries TRBV15 and TRBJ1-2; no firm D call. Trimming pared 0 bases from V and 8 bases from J, leaving 10 bases between. Germline lookup yields CDR1 LNHNV and CDR2 YYDKDF (reference sequence). The CDR3 loop spans 13 amino acids. This CDR3 is CATSRDPTSGYTF. The CDR3, as DNA: TGTGCCACCAGCAGAGATCCAACGAGCGGCTACACCTTC.

This clone was detected once. This chain connects TRBV7-9 to TRBJ2-7, with D possibly being TRBD1 (5 bases). The CDR3 runs 14 residues. With 1 base removed from V and 6 bases from J, the gap between germline ends came to 13 bases. Germline assignment: CDR1 SEHNR and CDR2 FQNEAQ (reference sequence). The CDR3 DNA reads as TGTGCCAGCAGCTTAGGGACACCCGTCGGCGAGCAGTACTTC. Residues: CASSLGTPVGEQYF. The variable domain in full, with the rest retrieved from reference TRBV7-9 and TRBJ2-7, is DTGVSQNPRHKITKRGQNVTFRCDPISEHNRLYWYRQTLGQGPEFLTYFQNEAQLEKSRLLSDRFSAERPKGSFSTLEIQRTEQGDSAMYLCASSLGTPVGEQYFGPGTRLTVT.

The gene calls are TRBV18 and TRBJ2-1, with D uncertain. Germline loops: CDR1 KGHSH, CDR2 LQKENI. The CDR3 spans 12 residues. V lost 4 bases and J 4 bases, leaving 5 bases between the germline ends. This CDR3 is CASSRSYNEQFF. CDR3 coding DNA: TGTGCCAGCTCACGGAGTTACAATGAGCAGTTCTTC.

This chain uses TRBV6-5 with TRBJ2-7, with TRBD1 matching 7 bases. The ends lost 6 bases at V and 3 bases at J; junction bases unmatched: 8. This CDR3 has 14 amino acids. Germline loops: CDR1 MNHEY, CDR2 SVGAGI. The CDR3: CASSKDRVRYEQYF. CDR3 bases: TGTGCCAGCAGCAAAGACAGGGTTCGCTACGAGCAGTACTTC.

The chain employs TRBV11-2 and TRBJ1-2, with D possibly TRBD1 on 5 matching bases. Germline V gene lookup returns CDR1 SGHAT and CDR2 FQNNGV. V lost 2 bases and J 2 bases, leaving 12 bases between the germline ends. CDR3 length: 15 amino acids. This CDR3 is CASSLSPTANYGYTF. CDR3 sequence (DNA): TGTGCCAGCAGCTTAAGCCCGACAGCGAACTATGGCTACACCTTC.

V and J are TRBV7-9 and TRBJ2-1; 13 bases fit TRBD2. Germline values: CDR1 SEHNR, CDR2 FQNEAQ (reference sequence). The ends lost 4 bases at V and 9 bases at J; junction bases unmatched: 6. The CDR3 is 15 amino acids. This CDR3 is CASSWGGLAGAEQFF. CDR3 in DNA: TGTGCCAGCAGCTGGGGAGGACTAGCGGGGGCTGAGCAGTTCTTC.

V gene TRBV12-3 or TRBV12-4 combines with J gene TRBJ1-4, with 7 bases matching TRBD1. The CDR3 is made up of 13 amino acids. V shed 6 bases, J shed 10 bases, and the junction held 8 bases outside the gene matches. The CDR3 bases are TGTGCCAGCAGGGCAGGGGGTGGTGTAAAACTGTTTTTT. It encodes CASRAGGGVKLFF.

J is TRBJ1-3 and V is TRBV18, with D hard to call. This CDR3 has 15 amino acids. Germline V gene sequence: CDR1 KGHSH, CDR2 LQKENI. V lost 2 bases to trimming and J lost 5 bases, with 13 bases between them. CDR3 in DNA: TGTGCCAGCTCACCAAGTCTCGGGTACAGAAACACCATATATTTT. It translates to CASSPSLGYRNTIYF.

This chain uses TRBV4-3 with TRBJ1-5; D remains ambiguous. V lost 0 bases and J 7 bases, leaving 7 bases between the germline ends. The CDR3 consists of 13 residues. Per germline, CDR1 LGHNA and CDR2 YSLEER. CDR3 sequence: CASSQERGQPQHF. The DNA of the CDR3 is TGCGCCAGCAGCCAAGAACGAGGGCAGCCCCAGCATTTT.

This chain connects TRBV29-1 to TRBJ2-7; D not certain. Looked up from germline, CDR1 is SQVTM and CDR2 is ANQGSEA. V was clipped by 6 bases and J by 3 bases, with 12 bases between them. The CDR3 sequence is 12 residues long. The CDR3 here is CSVQTTVYEQYF. The CDR3 DNA sequence: TGCAGCGTGCAAACCACGGTCTACGAGCAGTACTTC.

The chain employs TRBV7-8 and TRBJ1-1; no reliable D call. The CDR3 is 13 amino acids. CDR1 SGHVS and CDR2 FQNEAQ come from the germline V gene. The V end lost 8 bases, the J end lost 1 base, and 11 bases lay between the germline ends. The chain's CDR3 is CASGRRTNTEAFF. Written as DNA, the CDR3 is TGTGCCAGCGGGAGACGGACGAACACTGAAGCTTTCTTT. The full variable domain, its missing parts supplied by reference TRBV7-8 and TRBJ1-1, is GAGVSQSPRYKVAKRGQDVALRCDPISGHVSLFWYQQALGQGPEFLTYFQNEAQLDKSGLPSDRFFAERPEGSVSTLKIQRTQQEDSAVYLCASGRRTNTEAFFGQGTRLTVV.

V gene TRBV14 combines with J gene TRBJ2-1; D perhaps matches TRBD2 (6 bases). V dropped 1 base and J dropped 0 bases, with 13 bases sitting between them. CDR1 SGHDN and CDR2 FVKESK come from the germline V gene. The length of the CDR3 is 17 residues. The CDR3 DNA sequence: TGTGCCAGCAGCCAAGTGGGGGGAGCCAGCTCCTACAATGAGCAGTTCTTC. Protein: CASSQVGGASSYNEQFF.

This clone was seen just once. The chain combines TRBV7-2 with TRBJ2-5; maybe TRBD2 (7 bases). Germline-derived CDR1 and CDR2 are SGHTA and FQGNSA. The CDR3 consists of 14 residues. V lost 5 bases and J lost 4, with 14 bases in between. In DNA, the CDR3 is TGTGCCAGCAGCGCCACAGGGAGGGGAGAGACCCAGTACTTC. Translation gives CASSATGRGETQYF.

This sequence joins TRBV6-5 and TRBJ2-7, with D tentatively TRBD2 (6 bases). CDR1 is MNHEY, CDR2 SVGAGI, per germline. V was trimmed by 2 bases and J by 6 bases, leaving 8 bases between them. This CDR3 is built from 12 residues. CDR3 protein: CASSYLGGEQYF. CDR3 in DNA: TGTGCCAGCAGTTACCTCGGGGGCGAGCAGTACTTC.

V usage is TRBV7-9 and J usage is TRBJ2-3; 7 bases fit TRBD2. Germline V gene data show CDR1 as SEHNR and CDR2 as FQNEAQ (reference sequence). The CDR3 has 13 residues. The V gene end was trimmed by 5 bases and the J gene end by 6 bases; junction bases not matched to a gene: 5. The CDR3 bases are TGTGCCAGCAGCCACGGGAGGACCGATACGCAGTATTTT. It encodes CASSHGRTDTQYF.

The sample holds a few counts of this clone. The chain joins TRBV6-6 to TRBJ1-3; perhaps TRBD1 as D (6 bases). Trimming cost V 6 bases and J 0 bases, with 15 bases left between them. This CDR3 spans 16 amino acids. Germline loops: CDR1 MNHNY, CDR2 SVGAGI (reference sequence). CDR3 in amino acids: CASRNDRTTSGNTIYF. CDR3 DNA: TGTGCCAGCAGAAATGACAGGACAACCTCTGGAAACACCATATATTTT.

This chain joins TRBV6-2 or TRBV6-3 and TRBJ2-2; 7 bases map to TRBD1. Germline CDR1 MNHEY, CDR2 SVGEGT. The CDR3 has 15 residues. The ends lost 5 bases at V and 4 bases at J; junction bases unmatched: 7. Written as DNA, the CDR3 is TGTGCCAGCAGTGACCGGGACAGATTCACCGGGGAGCTGTTTTTT. Amino acids: CASSDRDRFTGELFF.

The sample holds a few counts of this clone. The chain is built from TRBV4-2 and TRBJ2-1; 14 bases line up with TRBD2. This CDR3 has 15 residues. V shed 4 bases, J shed 5 bases, and the junction held 1 base outside the gene matches. Per germline, CDR1 LGHNA and CDR2 YNFKEQ. The CDR3 spells CASSRGLAGDNEQFF. The CDR3 bases are TGTGCCAGCAGCCGGGGACTAGCGGGAGACAATGAGCAGTTCTTC.

Points on this clone: At one boundary the junction diverges from the germline segment, which might be a read error. CDR3 coding DNA: TGTGCCAGCAGCCTAGACCCAGGGACAGGAGAGACCCAGTACTTC. Its translation is CASSLDPGTGETQYF. The chain recombines TRBV11-2 with TRBJ2-5, with 8 nucleotides matching TRBD1. Germline V lookup: CDR1 SGHAT, CDR2 FQNNGV. The CDR3 has 15 residues.

The chain couples TRBV6-2 or TRBV6-3 to TRBJ1-5; 11 nucleotides agree with TRBD1. Germline V gives CDR1 MNHEY, CDR2 SVGEGT. The CDR3 contains 19 residues. The trim removed 2 bases at V and 2 bases at J, leaving 11 bases unmatched. CDR3 sequence: CASSYAEDRGPSGNQPQHF. CDR3 DNA sequence: TGTGCCAGCAGTTACGCCGAGGACAGGGGGCCTTCGGGCAATCAGCCCCAGCATTTT.

Written as DNA, the CDR3 is TGTGCCAGCAGTTTTAGCGGGGGGGCGGGAGAGACCCAGTACTTC. It codes for CASSFSGGAGETQYF. The rearrangement uses TRBV28 and TRBJ2-5; 11 positions match TRBD2. Germline-derived CDR1 and CDR2 are MDHEN and SYDVKM. The CDR3 runs to 15 residues. V lost 3 bases, J lost 4 bases, and 4 bases stayed unmatched.

The chain has TRBV7-9 and TRBJ1-2; 8 positions match TRBD1. J gave up 5 bases and V 6 bases, and 5 bases lay outside the gene matches. The CDR3 spans 13 residues. CDR1 is SEHNR, CDR2 FQNEAQ, per germline (reference sequence). The chain's CDR3 is CASSFGQGYGYTF. CDR3 DNA: TGTGCCAGCAGTTTTGGACAGGGATATGGCTACACCTTC.

This clone was counted once. The chain is built from TRBV5-1 and TRBJ2-1, with 8 bases aligning to TRBD1. The CDR3 is 14 amino acids. The germline V gene encodes CDR1 SGHRS and CDR2 YFSETQ. With 8 bases clipped from V and 4 bases from J, the junction kept 8 bases outside the gene matches. Here the CDR3 reads CASSDRGHYNEQFF. CDR3 bases: TGCGCCAGTTCCGACAGGGGTCATTACAATGAGCAGTTCTTC.

The genes are TRBV19 and TRBJ1-5, with 9 bases lining up with TRBD1. Per germline, CDR1 LNHDA and CDR2 SQIVND (reference sequence). V lost 5 bases and J lost 3; bases outside the gene matches: 8. This CDR3 has 16 amino acids. Here the CDR3 reads CASSLEDRGYNQPQHF. The DNA for the CDR3 is TGTGCCAGTAGTCTGGAGGACAGGGGATACAATCAGCCCCAGCATTTT.